The next 26 T cell receptor beta chains were all read from a single sample in a study of tumor-infiltrating lymphocytes in primary liver carcinoma. Each 20-30 mg portion of unsorted bulk tissue served as the source for co-extraction of RNA and DNA. From around 520 ng of total RNA, TCR beta-specific cDNA was reverse-transcribed using a constant-region primer. What produced the TCR beta libraries was three nested multiplex PCR rounds using slightly modified ARM-PCR. TRBV1-TRBV30 forward and Cbeta reverse primers drove the first two approximately 10-cycle rounds. TCRdb reanalysed the multiplex PCR reads using MiXCR and keeps one entry per CDR3 protein. The top ten hold about 26% of the sample, which has about 54,000 distinct CDR3 sequences, about 80% seen once. Sequences were obtained from liver tumor tissue from sampling region 2. Subset noted: tumor region T2, inferior pole. The receptors were sampled from a man aged 40-50 years with primary liver carcinoma and hepatitis B virus infection.

Of note for this clonotype: One end of the junction fails to match germline, which may point to a read error. The V and J genes are TRBV7-8 and TRBJ1-5; unclear D gene. In germline, CDR1 is SGHVS, CDR2 FQNEAQ. CDR3 length: 13 residues. In nucleotides, the CDR3 is TGTGCCAGCAGCTTAAATCGGGATCAGCCAAAGTATTTT. Protein: CASSLNRDQPKYF.

In regard to this clonotype: One end of the junction is discordant with germline, which a read error may explain. This chain joins TRBV4-2 and TRBJ2-5; 7 bases map to TRBD2. CDR3 length equals 16 residues. The germline V gene encodes CDR1 LGHNA and CDR2 YNFKEQ. The CDR3 DNA sequence: TGTGCCAGTAGCCTAGGGGAGGGGTCAGGGCAAGAGACCCAGTACTTC. Translated: CASSLGEGSGQETQYF.

Comments on this clonotype: The junction does not match germline at one end; this may be a read error. The chain uses TRBV11-2 and TRBJ2-3; a weak D match, TRBD2 (5 bases). The CDR3 runs to 15 residues. Germline CDR1 SGHAT, CDR2 FQNNGV. CDR3 loop: CASNPLASSTNTQYF. CDR3 sequence (DNA): TGTGCCAGCAACCCATTAGCGTCTAGCACAAATACGCAGTATTTT.

A note on this clonotype: Germline and junction disagree at one end, which may indicate a read error. The chain has TRBV12-3 or TRBV12-4 and TRBJ1-5; D perhaps matches TRBD1 (6 bases). This CDR3 contains 16 residues. The CDR3 sequence is CAISFHWTDLNQPQHF. DNA for the CDR3: TGTGCCATCAGTTTCCACTGGACAGACCTCAATCAGCCCCAGCATTTT.

V gene TRBV6-2 or TRBV6-3 combines with J gene TRBJ2-7; D is ambiguous. The V gene's germline CDR1 is MNHEY and CDR2 SVGEGT. This CDR3 region has 13 residues. The CDR3 DNA reads TGTGTCAACAGCCGAGACCACACCTACGAGCAGTACTTC. Translating gives CVNSRDHTYEQYF.

The V and J genes are TRBV29-1 and TRBJ2-1; D gene unclear. This CDR3 spans 13 amino acids. Germline V gene data show CDR1 as SQVTM and CDR2 as ANQGSEA. The CDR3 bases are TGCATCGTCTACCCAAACTCCTACAATGAGCAGTTCTTC. Translating it yields CIVYPNSYNEQFF.

This rearrangement joins TRBV11-1 to TRBJ2-1, with no clear D. Trimming took 5 bases from V and 16 from J, leaving 21 bases between them. The CDR3 sequence is 13 residues long. Germline values: CDR1 SGHAT, CDR2 FQDESV (reference sequence). The CDR3 nucleotides read TGTGCCAGCAGCCGTCTGGGCTACAATGGGCATTTCTTC. It is translated as CASSRLGYNGHFF.

The chain recombines TRBV11-2 with TRBJ2-1; 10 positions agree with TRBD2. The CDR3 is 18 residues long. The ends lost 0 bases at V and 5 bases at J; junction bases unmatched: 10. CDR1 SGHAT and CDR2 FQNNGV come from the germline V gene. Here the CDR3 DNA reads TGTGCCAGCAGCTTAGATCTGTGGACTAGCGGCTCTCACAATGAGCAGTTCTTC. Its protein product is CASSLDLWTSGSHNEQFF.

The rearrangement uses TRBV20-1 and TRBJ2-5; 7 positions agree with TRBD2. Germline V gene data show CDR1 as DFQATT and CDR2 as SNEGSKA (reference sequence). The CDR3 totals 15 residues. Trimming took 5 bases from V and 5 from J; bases not matched to a gene: 14. CDR3 residues: CSAEEGNGRRETQYF. CDR3 coding DNA: TGCAGTGCTGAGGAGGGAAACGGGAGGCGGGAGACCCAGTACTTC.

Regarding this clonotype: Since a much larger clone is just one base distant, this may be a read error. The rearrangement joins TRBV7-9 to TRBJ1-4, with D perhaps matching TRBD1 (5 bases). The CDR3 length is 16 residues. Germline CDR1 reads SEHNR; CDR2 reads FQNEAQ (reference sequence). The CDR3 DNA follows: TGTGTCAGCAGCCTTGGGGGGACTGCAACTAATGAAAAACTGTTTTTT. Translation gives CVSSLGGTATNEKLFF.

The rearrangement uses TRBV11-2 and TRBJ2-1; D remains unclear. CDR1 and CDR2 (germline): SGHAT, FQNNGV. The CDR3 is 16 residues long. The germline V and J ends were trimmed by 3 bases and 9 bases, with 21 bases remaining between them. The CDR3 bases are TGTGCCAGCAGCTTGGATATCAGACTGCCCATGGGTGAGCAGTTCTTC. As protein: CASSLDIRLPMGEQFF.

The chain is built from TRBV6-1 and TRBJ2-7; D remains ambiguous. V was cut by 7 bases and J by 5 bases, with 18 bases left in between. This CDR3 contains 14 residues. CDR1 and CDR2 (germline): MNHNS, SASEGT. The CDR3: CASIDRREANEQYF. The DNA of the CDR3 is TGTGCCAGCATTGACCGGCGAGAGGCCAACGAGCAGTACTTC.

Notes on this clonotype: A read error may produce the germline difference seen at one junction end. The rearrangement uses TRBV12-3 or TRBV12-4 and TRBJ2-5, with D unclear. The CDR3 contains 14 residues. CDR3 nucleotide sequence: TGTGCCAACAGTTTAGGTCACCGGGTAGAGACCCAGTACTTC. Encoded protein: CANSLGHRVETQYF.

V is TRBV6-1 and J is TRBJ2-2, with 7 positions matching TRBD1. Germline V gives CDR1 MNHNS, CDR2 SASEGT. The CDR3 totals 14 residues. CDR3 protein: CTGKTGSDTGELFF. The CDR3, as DNA: TGTACCGGCAAGACAGGGAGCGACACCGGGGAGCTGTTTTTT.

J is TRBJ2-3 and V is TRBV6-1; tentatively, D is TRBD1 (5 bases). Between the trimmed V and J ends, which lost 4 bases and 3 bases, there was a span of 20 bases. Per germline, CDR1 MNHNS and CDR2 SASEGT. The CDR3 totals 17 residues. The CDR3 DNA reads as TGTGCCAGCAGTGCCGGTCAGGGAATAGTAAGGACAGATACGCAGTATTTT. Protein product: CASSAGQGIVRTDTQYF.

Worth noting for this clonotype: The conserved final phenylalanine or tryptophan is absent from the CDR3, which likely points to a read error. The chain recombines TRBV29-1 with TRBJ2-1; D is perhaps TRBD2 (5 bases). Germline V gives CDR1 SQVTM, CDR2 ANQGSEA. CDR3 length: 12 residues. CDR3 protein: CSVVDEISEQFL. The DNA for the CDR3 is TGTAGCGTTGTTGATGAGATAAGTGAGCAGTTCTTA.

To note about this clonotype: The missing conserved phenylalanine or tryptophan at the end of this CDR3 makes a read error likely. The V and J genes are TRBV4-2 and TRBJ1-6; D uncertain. The CDR3 totals 16 residues. V lost 1 base to trimming and J lost 6 bases, with 13 bases between them. In germline, CDR1 is LGHNA, CDR2 YNFKEQ. CDR3 DNA: TGTGCCAGCAGCCAAGGTCATAGGGAATGTAATTCACCCCTCCACTCT. Its translation: CASSQGHRECNSPLHS.

On this clonotype itself: Its ends do not fully match the called genes, so a read error is possible. This chain connects TRBV4-1 to TRBJ2-7, with 12 bases identical to TRBD2. The CDR3 runs 18 residues. CDR1 is MGHRA and CDR2 is YSYEKL in the germline V gene. CDR3 loop: CASSQEVLAGGQVYEQYF. The CDR3 DNA is TGTGCCAGCAGCCAAGAGGTACTAGCGGGAGGCCAGGTCTACGAGCAGTACTTC.

Details on this clonotype: Lacking the conserved final phenylalanine or tryptophan, this CDR3 likely reflects a read error. As DNA, the CDR3 is TGTGCCAGCAGTTACTCAGTCCTCGGAACTGAAGCTTTCTTA. Translated: CASSYSVLGTEAFL. The chain joins TRBV6-6 to TRBJ1-1; D not certain. This CDR3 has 14 amino acids. Germline CDR1 and CDR2: MNHNY and SVGAGI (reference sequence). V dropped 0 bases and J dropped 5 bases, with 10 bases sitting between them.

This clonotype has ten or more counts. A much larger clonotype is one base distant, so this may be a read error. The genes are TRBV11-1 and TRBJ2-7; no firm D call. The V end lost 11 bases, the J end lost 2 bases, and 16 bases lay between the germline ends. The CDR3 is 13 residues long. Germline CDR1 reads SGHAT; CDR2 reads FQDESV (reference sequence). The CDR3 loop reads CAGGLLGPYEQYF. DNA of the CDR3: TGTGCCGGCGGCTTACTCGGACCCTACGAGCAGTACTTC.

The rearrangement links TRBV29-1 to TRBJ2-1, with a weak D call TRBD1 (5 bases). CDR3 size: 11 residues. Looked up from germline, CDR1 is SQVTM and CDR2 is ANQGSEA. Here the CDR3 DNA reads TGCAACGTAAAAAGGGGTGATGAGTTGTTCTTC. It codes for CNVKRGDELFF.

In its sample, this clonotype was seen a few times. This chain connects TRBV4-2 to TRBJ2-2; no reliable D call. Germline V gene data show CDR1 as LGHNA and CDR2 as YNFKEQ. The CDR3 covers 16 residues. The V and J ends lost 2 bases and 4 bases respectively, with 14 bases between them. CDR3 loop: CASSQSPNTGTGELFF. The CDR3 DNA is TGTGCCAGCAGCCAATCCCCGAACACCGGCACCGGGGAGCTGTTTTTT.

To note about this clonotype: The germline gene is not matched at one end of the junction; a read error may be the cause. The chain has TRBV29-1 and TRBJ2-7; 9 nucleotides match TRBD1. This CDR3 has 14 amino acids. Per germline, CDR1 SQVTM and CDR2 ANQGSEA. The CDR3 spells CSAGARTGDNEQSF. The CDR3 coding sequence is TGCAGCGCTGGAGCCAGGACAGGGGACAACGAGCAGTCCTTC.

V is TRBV29-1 and J is TRBJ2-3, with a weak D call TRBD1 (6 bases). The CDR3 has 12 amino acids. The germline gives CDR1 SQVTM, CDR2 ANQGSEA. CDR3 DNA: TGCAGTGTGGCAGGGGAACGCCTCTGGGAGTATTTT. It specifies CSVAGERLWEYF.

In this sample, this clonotype turned up a few times. The junction departs from germline at one end; a sequencing error may be responsible. The chain links TRBV11-1 to TRBJ2-1; a weak D match, TRBD2 (6 bases). This CDR3 contains 16 residues. Germline V gene sequence: CDR1 SGHAT, CDR2 FQDESV (reference sequence). The CDR3 loop is CASSLGQGLPTHEQIF. In nucleotides, the CDR3 is TGCGCCAGCAGCTTAGGCCAGGGACTTCCTACGCATGAGCAGATCTTC.

The chain joins TRBV11-3 to TRBJ2-1, with 7 positions matching TRBD2. Losses at the gene ends were 2 bases for V and 3 bases for J; bases not matched to a gene: 16. Germline CDR1 and CDR2: SGHNT and YENEEA. CDR3 length: 19 amino acids. DNA of the CDR3: TGTGCCAGCAGCTTAAATCTCTATGTGGGAGGGCCGGTCTACAATGAGCAGTTCTTC. This gives the protein CASSLNLYVGGPVYNEQFF.